The rows below give T cell receptor beta chains drawn from one sample of a study of cytomegalovirus exposure and HLA in healthy donors. The data were produced by immunoSEQ multiplex PCR, yet TCRdb's version contains in-frame clones alone and is incomplete. The profile shows 150,000 to 200,000 clones, 70% to 85% of them singletons. The sequencing input was PBMCs. The receptors here all came from a man aged 45-60 years in good health and CMV-seropositive. The CDR3 runs from the conserved cysteine through the conserved F or W. A D gene is named only where the DNA matches it firmly. Clone size is shown for a subset of rows, as once, few, many or a class of expanded clone.

v_gene,d_gene,abundance,j_gene,CDR3aa,CDR3nt
TRBV19,TRBD1,-,TRBJ2-5,CASSIESGRGRETQYF,TGTGCCAGTAGTATCGAATCTGGCAGGGGGAGAGAGACCCAGTACTTC
TRBV5-4,TRBD1,-,TRBJ2-7,CASSPPGQGTYEQYF,TGTGCCAGCAGCCCTCCGGGACAGGGGACCTACGAGCAGTACTTC
TRBV21-1,-,-,TRBJ2-3,CASSKVGLAGSTDTQYF,TGTGCCAGCAGCAAGGTAGGGCTAGCGGGGAGCACAGATACGCAGTATTTT
TRBV29-1,-,-,TRBJ2-1,CSVVPRNEQFF,TGCAGCGTTGTTCCCCGCAATGAGCAGTTCTTC
TRBV14,TRBD2,-,TRBJ2-1,CASSRAGGPYEQFF,TGTGCCAGCAGCCGAGCGGGGGGGCCTTATGAGCAGTTCTTC
TRBV15,-,-,TRBJ2-3,CATSRDLLAKDTQYF,TGTGCCACCAGCAGAGATCTCCTAGCGAAAGATACGCAGTATTTT
TRBV10-3,TRBD2,-,TRBJ2-4,CAISEASGGPTGNIQYF,TGTGCCATCAGTGAGGCCAGCGGGGGCCCCACGGGAAACATTCAGTACTTC
TRBV27,TRBD2,-,TRBJ2-1,CASSLRTSGFGDEQFF,TGTGCCAGCAGTTTACGGACTAGCGGATTCGGCGACGAGCAGTTCTTC
TRBV27,TRBD1,once,TRBJ2-3,CASSFRRTGNTDTQYF,TGTGCCAGCAGTTTCCGACGGACAGGGAACACAGATACGCAGTATTTT
TRBV11-2,-,few,TRBJ2-1,CASSPGLRSDEQFF,TGTGCCAGCAGCCCAGGACTTCGATCGGATGAGCAGTTCTTC
TRBV9,-,-,TRBJ1-6,CASSVGQGINSPLHF,TGTGCCAGCAGCGTAGGGCAGGGTATAAATTCACCCCTCCACTTT
TRBV7-2,TRBD1,-,TRBJ1-4,CASSEHRGTTNEKLFF,TGTGCCAGCAGCGAACACAGGGGGACGACTAATGAAAAACTGTTTTTT
TRBV5-4,TRBD1,-,TRBJ1-1,CASSRTGGVGTEAFF,TGTGCCAGCAGCCGGACAGGGGGGGTCGGAACTGAAGCTTTCTTT
TRBV5-6,TRBD1,-,TRBJ1-1,CASSPWTGLNTEAFF,TGTGCCAGCAGCCCCTGGACAGGATTGAACACTGAAGCTTTCTTT
TRBV30,-,-,TRBJ2-1,CAWREAFRSSYNEQFF,TGTGCCTGGAGGGAGGCGTTCCGGAGCTCCTACAATGAGCAGTTCTTC
TRBV28,TRBD1,-,TRBJ1-2,CASRLGQGGYTF,TGTGCCAGCAGGCTGGGACAGGGCGGCTACACCTTC
TRBV27,TRBD2,-,TRBJ2-3,CASSVGTSGKDTQYF,TGTGCCAGCTCTGTAGGGACTAGCGGAAAAGATACGCAGTATTTT
TRBV4-2,-,once,TRBJ2-1,CASSRLGSGYNEQFF,TGTGCCAGCAGCCGCCTCGGGAGCGGATACAATGAGCAGTTCTTC
TRBV4-2,TRBD2,once,TRBJ2-3,CASSRTSGSTDTQYF,TGTGCTAGCAGCCGTACTAGCGGGAGTACAGATACGCAGTATTTT
TRBV5-6,TRBD1,-,TRBJ1-1,CASSPTGEATEAFF,TGTGCCAGCAGCCCGACAGGGGAAGCCACTGAAGCTTTCTTT
TRBV9,TRBD2,-,TRBJ2-7,CASSLRTSGGTPSDYEQYF,TGTGCCAGCAGCCTTCGGACTAGCGGGGGGACTCCTAGCGACTACGAGCAGTACTTC
TRBV30,-,-,TRBJ1-4,CAWSGGGAGEKLFF,TGTGCCTGGAGCGGGGGGGGCGCAGGAGAAAAACTGTTTTTT
TRBV5-1,-,-,TRBJ2-3,CASSLEGGDTQYF,TGCGCCAGCAGCTTGGAGGGGGGGGATACGCAGTATTTT
TRBV11-3,TRBD1,once,TRBJ2-3,CATRRGQGDTQYF,TGTGCCACCCGAAGGGGGCAAGGAGATACGCAGTATTTT
TRBV5-1,TRBD1,-,TRBJ2-1,CASSLGQGRNEQFF,TGCGCCAGCAGCTTAGGACAGGGGAGGAATGAGCAGTTCTTC
TRBV5-6,-,-,TRBJ1-5,CASSLWATRGGSSNQPQHF,TGTGCCAGCAGTTTATGGGCCACGAGAGGGGGTTCAAGCAATCAGCCCCAGCATTTT
TRBV19,TRBD1,-,TRBJ1-4,CASSLDRGNEKLFF,TGTGCCAGTAGTTTGGACAGGGGTAATGAAAAACTGTTTTTT
TRBV19,TRBD1,-,TRBJ1-4,CASGFRTGSTNEKLFF,TGTGCCAGTGGCTTTAGGACAGGCTCAACTAATGAAAAACTGTTTTTT
TRBV10-1,-,-,TRBJ1-1,CASSDGVMDTEAFF,TGCGCCAGCAGTGACGGGGTAATGGACACTGAAGCTTTCTTT
TRBV19,-,few,TRBJ2-7,CASNGGPLAYEQYF,TGTGCCTCAAACGGGGGACCCCTCGCCTACGAGCAGTACTTC
TRBV7-6,TRBD2,-,TRBJ2-3,CASSLTLAGSGSTDTQYF,TGTGCCAGCAGCTTAACACTAGCGGGGAGCGGAAGCACAGATACGCAGTATTTT
TRBV11-3,-,-,TRBJ2-3,CASSGEVAEITDTQYF,TGTGCCAGCAGCGGAGAGGTAGCGGAGATCACAGATACGCAGTATTTT
TRBV2,-,few,TRBJ2-2,CASSEVRSLTGELFF,TGTGCCAGCAGTGAAGTCAGGTCTCTTACCGGGGAGCTGTTTTTT
TRBV18,-,-,TRBJ1-3,CASSPAGVSGNTIYF,TGTGCCAGCTCACCAGCGGGGGTCTCTGGAAACACCATATATTTT
TRBV5-1,TRBD2,-,TRBJ2-7,CASSLGAGGFSYEQYF,TGCGCCAGCAGCTTGGGGGCGGGGGGTTTCTCCTACGAGCAGTACTTC
TRBV29-1,TRBD2,once,TRBJ2-2,CSVATSGGNTGELFF,TGCAGCGTCGCTACTAGCGGGGGTAACACCGGGGAGCTGTTTTTT
TRBV5-8,-,-,TRBJ1-2,CASSNSRQAFYGYTF,TGTGCCAGCAGCAATTCCCGACAGGCCTTTTATGGCTACACCTTC
TRBV13,-,-,TRBJ2-2,CASSLLNTGELFF,TGTGCCAGCAGCTTACTAAACACCGGGGAGCTGTTTTTT
TRBV5-6,-,few,TRBJ2-1,CASSPNGGTLYNEQFF,TGTGCCAGCAGTCCAAATGGGGGGACTTTATACAATGAGCAGTTCTTC
TRBV6-1,-,-,TRBJ2-2,CASRWSDSTGELFF,TGTGCCAGCAGGTGGTCAGACAGCACCGGGGAGCTGTTTTTT
TRBV7-3,TRBD1,-,TRBJ1-1,CASSFTGGTEAFF,TGTGCCAGCAGCTTTACAGGGGGGACTGAAGCTTTCTTT
TRBV7-9,-,-,TRBJ1-5,CASSPGGSQPQHF,TGTGCCAGCAGCCCGGGGGGAAGCCAGCCCCAGCATTTT
TRBV5-8,-,-,TRBJ1-4,CASSSRATNEKLFF,TGTGCCAGCAGCTCGAGGGCAACTAATGAAAAACTGTTTTTT
TRBV7-9,-,once,TRBJ1-1,CASSFIRGEAFF,TGTGCCAGCAGTTTCATTAGGGGGGAAGCTTTCTTT
TRBV6-6,TRBD1,-,TRBJ1-1,CASNRQGNTEAFF,TGTGCCAGCAATCGACAGGGGAACACTGAAGCTTTCTTT
TRBV6-1,TRBD1,-,TRBJ2-1,CASTRTGDLYNEQFF,TGTGCCAGCACCCGGACAGGGGACCTCTACAATGAGCAGTTCTTC
TRBV2,-,once,TRBJ1-5,CASSANRVSNQPQHF,TGTGCCAGCAGTGCCAATCGGGTGAGCAATCAGCCCCAGCATTTT
TRBV27,-,-,TRBJ2-7,CASSFAVSYEQYF,TGTGCCAGCAGTTTCGCAGTCTCCTACGAGCAGTACTTC
TRBV9,TRBD1,once,TRBJ1-1,CASSVAPGGNTEAFF,TGTGCCAGCAGCGTAGCCCCAGGGGGGAACACTGAAGCTTTCTTT
TRBV27,TRBD1,-,TRBJ1-2,CASKSPGQGAIGYTF,TGTGCCAGCAAATCTCCGGGACAGGGGGCGATTGGCTACACCTTC
TRBV19,TRBD1,few,TRBJ1-5,CASSMRQGSSNQPQHF,TGTGCCAGTAGTATGAGACAGGGGTCTAGCAATCAGCCCCAGCATTTT
TRBV4-1,-,-,TRBJ1-5,CASSQLKGDQPQHF,TGCGCCAGCAGCCAGTTGAAGGGGGATCAGCCCCAGCATTTT
TRBV18,TRBD1,once,TRBJ1-2,CASSLQRDSGNYGYTF,TGTGCCAGCTCACTTCAAAGGGACAGTGGTAACTATGGCTACACCTTC
TRBV19,TRBD1,few,TRBJ2-5,CASSPGGGIETQYF,TGTGCCAGTAGTCCAGGGGGCGGTATAGAGACCCAGTACTTC